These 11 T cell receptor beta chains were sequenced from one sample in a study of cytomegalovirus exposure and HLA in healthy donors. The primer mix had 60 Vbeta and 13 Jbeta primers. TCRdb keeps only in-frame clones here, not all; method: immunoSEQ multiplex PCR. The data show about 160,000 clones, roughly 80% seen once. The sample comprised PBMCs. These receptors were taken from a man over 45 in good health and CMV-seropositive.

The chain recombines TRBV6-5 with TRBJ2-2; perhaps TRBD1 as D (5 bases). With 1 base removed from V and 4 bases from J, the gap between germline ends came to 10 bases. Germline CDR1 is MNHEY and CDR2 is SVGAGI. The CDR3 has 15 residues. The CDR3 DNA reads TGTGCCAGCAGTTACTACCAGGGAAGCACCGGGGAGCTGTTTTTT. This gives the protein CASSYYQGSTGELFF.

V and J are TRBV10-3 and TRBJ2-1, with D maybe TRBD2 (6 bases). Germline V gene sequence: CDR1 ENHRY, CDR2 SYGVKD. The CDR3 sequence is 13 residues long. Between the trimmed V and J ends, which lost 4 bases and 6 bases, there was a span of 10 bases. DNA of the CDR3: TGTGCCATCAGTGGGGAGGCGGGCAATGAGCAGTTCTTC. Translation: CAISGEAGNEQFF.

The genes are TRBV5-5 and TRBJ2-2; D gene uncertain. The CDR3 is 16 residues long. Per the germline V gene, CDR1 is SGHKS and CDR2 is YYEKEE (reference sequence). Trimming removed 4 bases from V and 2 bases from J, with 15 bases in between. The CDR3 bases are TGTGCCAGCAGCCGATGGGCGCAATCTAACACCGGGGAGCTGTTTTTT. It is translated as CASSRWAQSNTGELFF.

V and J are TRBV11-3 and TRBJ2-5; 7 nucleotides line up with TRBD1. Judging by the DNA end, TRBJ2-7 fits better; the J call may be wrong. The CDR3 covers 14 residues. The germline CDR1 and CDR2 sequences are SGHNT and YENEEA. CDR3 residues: CASSLGRGTYEQYF. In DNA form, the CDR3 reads TGTGCCAGCAGCTTAGGCAGGGGGACCTACGAGCAGTACTTC.

The CDR3 nucleotides are TGTGCCAGCAGTTACTCGACGTCAGGTCATGATGGCTACACCTTC. Its protein is CASSYSTSGHDGYTF. The V call is TRBV6-5, the J call TRBJ1-2; D uncertain. The CDR3 spans 15 residues. Germline V gene sequence: CDR1 MNHEY, CDR2 SVGAGI. V was clipped by 0 bases and J by 6 bases, with 14 bases between them.

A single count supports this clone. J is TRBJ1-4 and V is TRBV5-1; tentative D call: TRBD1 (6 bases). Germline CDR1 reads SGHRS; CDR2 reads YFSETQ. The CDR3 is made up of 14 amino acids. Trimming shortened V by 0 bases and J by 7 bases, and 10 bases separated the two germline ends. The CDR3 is CASSLAGGVEKLFF. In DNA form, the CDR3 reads TGCGCCAGCAGCTTGGCTGGGGGCGTTGAAAAACTGTTTTTT. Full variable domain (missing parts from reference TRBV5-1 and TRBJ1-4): KAGVTQTPRYLIKTRGQQVTLSCSPISGHRSVSWYQQTPGQGLQFLFEYFSETQRNKGNFPGRFSGRQFSNSRSEMNVSTLELGDSALYLCASSLAGGVEKLFFGSGTQLSVL.

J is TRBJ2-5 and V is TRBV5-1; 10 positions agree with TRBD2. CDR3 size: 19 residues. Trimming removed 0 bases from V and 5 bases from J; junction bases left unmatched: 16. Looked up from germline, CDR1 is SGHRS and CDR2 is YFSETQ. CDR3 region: CASSLGQRGGRGSGETQYF. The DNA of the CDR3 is TGCGCCAGCAGCTTGGGCCAGCGGGGGGGCCGGGGTTCGGGCGAGACCCAGTACTTC.

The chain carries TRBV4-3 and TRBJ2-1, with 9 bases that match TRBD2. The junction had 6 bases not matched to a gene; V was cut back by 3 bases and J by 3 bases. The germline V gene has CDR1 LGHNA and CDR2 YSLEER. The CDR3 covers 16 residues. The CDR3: CASSQGWRGGYNEQFF. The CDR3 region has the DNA TGCGCCAGCAGCCAGGGATGGCGGGGGGGCTACAATGAGCAGTTCTTC.

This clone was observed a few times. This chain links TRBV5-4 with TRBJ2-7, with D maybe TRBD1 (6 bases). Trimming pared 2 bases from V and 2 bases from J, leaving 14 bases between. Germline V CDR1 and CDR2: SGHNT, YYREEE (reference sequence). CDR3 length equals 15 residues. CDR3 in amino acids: CASSLQGSRTYEQYF. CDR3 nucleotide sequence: TGTGCCAGCAGCTTACAGGGAAGTCGAACCTACGAGCAGTACTTC.

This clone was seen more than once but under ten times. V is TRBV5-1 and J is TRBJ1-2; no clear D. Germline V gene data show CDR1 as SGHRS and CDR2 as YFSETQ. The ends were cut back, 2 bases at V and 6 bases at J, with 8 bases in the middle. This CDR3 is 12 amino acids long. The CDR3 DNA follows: TGCGCCAGCAGCTTACCGGGGAATGGCTACACCTTC. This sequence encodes CASSLPGNGYTF.

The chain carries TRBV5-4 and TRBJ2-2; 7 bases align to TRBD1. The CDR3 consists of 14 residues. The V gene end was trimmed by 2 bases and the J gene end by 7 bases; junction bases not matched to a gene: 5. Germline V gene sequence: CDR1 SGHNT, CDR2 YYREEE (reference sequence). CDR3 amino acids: CASSLGGEYGELFF. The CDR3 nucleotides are TGTGCCAGCAGCTTAGGGGGCGAATACGGGGAGCTGTTTTTT.